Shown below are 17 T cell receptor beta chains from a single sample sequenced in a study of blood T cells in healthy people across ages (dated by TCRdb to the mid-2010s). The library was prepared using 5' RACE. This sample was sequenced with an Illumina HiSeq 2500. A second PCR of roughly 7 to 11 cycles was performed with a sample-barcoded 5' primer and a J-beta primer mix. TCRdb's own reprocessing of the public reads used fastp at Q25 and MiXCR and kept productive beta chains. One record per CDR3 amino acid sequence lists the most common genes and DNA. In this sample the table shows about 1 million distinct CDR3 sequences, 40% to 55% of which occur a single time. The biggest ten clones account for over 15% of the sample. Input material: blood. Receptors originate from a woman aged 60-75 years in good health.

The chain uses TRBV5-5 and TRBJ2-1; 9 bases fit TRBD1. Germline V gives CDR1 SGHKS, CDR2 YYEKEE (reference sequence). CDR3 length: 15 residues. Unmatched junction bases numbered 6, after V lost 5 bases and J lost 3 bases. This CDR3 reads CASRKPGQGYNEQFF. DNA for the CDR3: TGTGCCAGCAGAAAGCCGGGACAGGGCTACAATGAGCAGTTCTTC.

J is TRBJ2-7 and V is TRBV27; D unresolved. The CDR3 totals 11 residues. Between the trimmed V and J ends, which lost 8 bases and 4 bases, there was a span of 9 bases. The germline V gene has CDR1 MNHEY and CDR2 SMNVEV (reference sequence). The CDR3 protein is CASRRRYEQYF. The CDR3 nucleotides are TGTGCCAGCCGCCGAAGGTACGAGCAGTACTTC.

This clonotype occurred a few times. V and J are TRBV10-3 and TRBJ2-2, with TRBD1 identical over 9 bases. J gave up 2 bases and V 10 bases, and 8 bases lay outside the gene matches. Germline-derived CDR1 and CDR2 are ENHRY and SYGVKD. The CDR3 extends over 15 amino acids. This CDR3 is CATTTGGLNTGELFF. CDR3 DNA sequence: TGTGCCACCACCACAGGGGGCCTAAACACCGGGGAGCTGTTTTTT.

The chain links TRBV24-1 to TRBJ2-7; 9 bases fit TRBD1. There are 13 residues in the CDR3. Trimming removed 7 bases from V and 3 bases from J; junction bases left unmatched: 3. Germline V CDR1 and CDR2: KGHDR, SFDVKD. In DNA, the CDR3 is TGTGCCACCAGCCGGACAGGGGACTACGAGCAGTACTTC. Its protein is CATSRTGDYEQYF.

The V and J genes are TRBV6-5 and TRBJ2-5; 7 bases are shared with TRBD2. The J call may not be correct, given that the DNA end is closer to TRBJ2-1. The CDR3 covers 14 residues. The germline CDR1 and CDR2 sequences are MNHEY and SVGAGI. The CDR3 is CASTRGGIQETQFF. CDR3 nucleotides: TGTGCCAGCACCCGCGGGGGTATCCAAGAGACCCAGTTCTTC.

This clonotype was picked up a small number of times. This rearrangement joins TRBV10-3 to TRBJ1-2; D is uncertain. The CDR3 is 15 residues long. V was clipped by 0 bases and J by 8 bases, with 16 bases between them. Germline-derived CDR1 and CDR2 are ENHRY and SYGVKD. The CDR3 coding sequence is TGTGCCATCAGTGAGTCGTTTATGAGGGTGAGAGGCTACACCTTC. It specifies CAISESFMRVRGYTF.

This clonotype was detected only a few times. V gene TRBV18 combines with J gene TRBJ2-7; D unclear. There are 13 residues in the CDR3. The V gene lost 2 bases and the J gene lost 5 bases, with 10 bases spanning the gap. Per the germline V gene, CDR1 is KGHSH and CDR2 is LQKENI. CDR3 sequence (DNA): TGTGCCAGCTCACCATATGACCCCGACGAGCAGTACTTC. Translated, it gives CASSPYDPDEQYF.

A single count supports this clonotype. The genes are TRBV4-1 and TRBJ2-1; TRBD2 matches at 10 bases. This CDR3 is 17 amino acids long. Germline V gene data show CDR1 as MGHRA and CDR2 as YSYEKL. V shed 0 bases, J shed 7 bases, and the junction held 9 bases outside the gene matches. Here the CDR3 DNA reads TGCGCCAGCAGCCAAGATACGGCTAGCGGGAGTAGAAATGAGCAGTTCTTC. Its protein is CASSQDTASGSRNEQFF.

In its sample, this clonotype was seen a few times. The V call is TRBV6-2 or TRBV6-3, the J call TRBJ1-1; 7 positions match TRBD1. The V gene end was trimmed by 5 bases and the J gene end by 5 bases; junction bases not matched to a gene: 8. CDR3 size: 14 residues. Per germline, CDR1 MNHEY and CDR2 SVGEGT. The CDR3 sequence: CASSDTGVSTEAFF. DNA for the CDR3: TGTGCCAGCAGTGACACAGGGGTGTCAACTGAAGCTTTCTTT.

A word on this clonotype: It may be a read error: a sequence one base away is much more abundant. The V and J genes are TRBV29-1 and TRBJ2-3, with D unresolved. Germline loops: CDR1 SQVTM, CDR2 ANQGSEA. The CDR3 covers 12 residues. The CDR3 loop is CNVELFTDTQYF. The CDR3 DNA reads TGCAACGTTGAATTGTTCACAGATACGCAGTATTTT.

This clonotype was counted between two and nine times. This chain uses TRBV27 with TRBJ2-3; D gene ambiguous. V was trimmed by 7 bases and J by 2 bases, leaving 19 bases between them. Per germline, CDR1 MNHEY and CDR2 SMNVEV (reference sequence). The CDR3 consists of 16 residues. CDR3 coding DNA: TGTGCCAGCAACCCGCACCCGGAGAACAACACAGATACGCAGTATTTT. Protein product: CASNPHPENNTDTQYF.

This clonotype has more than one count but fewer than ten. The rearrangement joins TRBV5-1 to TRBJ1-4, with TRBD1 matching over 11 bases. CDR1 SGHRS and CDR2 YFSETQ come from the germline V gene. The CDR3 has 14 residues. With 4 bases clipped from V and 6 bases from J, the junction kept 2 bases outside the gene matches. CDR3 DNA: TGCGCCAGCAGCCGGGACAGGGGGGATGAAAAACTGTTTTTT. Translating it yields CASSRDRGDEKLFF.

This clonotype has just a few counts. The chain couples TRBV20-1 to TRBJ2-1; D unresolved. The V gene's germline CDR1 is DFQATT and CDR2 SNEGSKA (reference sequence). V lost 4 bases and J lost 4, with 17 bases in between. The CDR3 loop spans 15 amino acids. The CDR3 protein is CSAKIGSRLYNEQFF. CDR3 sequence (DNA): TGCAGTGCTAAAATAGGCTCTCGCCTTTACAATGAGCAGTTCTTC.

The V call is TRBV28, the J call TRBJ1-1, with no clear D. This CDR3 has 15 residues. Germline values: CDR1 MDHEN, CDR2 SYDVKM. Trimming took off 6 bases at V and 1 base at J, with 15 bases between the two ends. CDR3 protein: CASSSPPTRNTEAFF. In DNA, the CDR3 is TGTGCCAGCAGCTCTCCCCCGACAAGGAACACTGAAGCTTTCTTT. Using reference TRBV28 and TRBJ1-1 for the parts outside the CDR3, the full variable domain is DVKVTQSSRYLVKRTGEKVFLECVQDMDHENMFWYRQDPGLGLRLIYFSYDVKMKEKGDIPEGYSVSREKKERFSLILESASTNQTSMYLCASSSPPTRNTEAFFGQGTRLTVV.

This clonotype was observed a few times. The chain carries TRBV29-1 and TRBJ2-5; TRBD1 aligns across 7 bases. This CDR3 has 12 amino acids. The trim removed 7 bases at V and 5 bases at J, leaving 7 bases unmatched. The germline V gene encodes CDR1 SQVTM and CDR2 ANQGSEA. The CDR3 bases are TGCAGCGGAATCACAGGGGTCGAGACCCAGTACTTC. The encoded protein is CSGITGVETQYF.

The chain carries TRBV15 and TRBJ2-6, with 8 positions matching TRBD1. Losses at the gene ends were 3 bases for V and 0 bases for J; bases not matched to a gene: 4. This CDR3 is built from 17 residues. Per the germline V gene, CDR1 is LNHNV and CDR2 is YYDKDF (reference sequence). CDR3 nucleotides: TGTGCCACCAGCAGGGACAGGGTCCGCTCTGGGGCCAACGTCCTGACTTTC. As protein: CATSRDRVRSGANVLTF.

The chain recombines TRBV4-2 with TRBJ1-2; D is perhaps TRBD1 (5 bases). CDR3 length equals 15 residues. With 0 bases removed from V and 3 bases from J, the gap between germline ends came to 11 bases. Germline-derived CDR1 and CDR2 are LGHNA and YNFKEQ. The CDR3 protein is CASSQEGGVDYGYTF. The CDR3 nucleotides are TGTGCCAGCAGCCAAGAGGGAGGGGTGGACTATGGCTACACCTTC.